This note documents a single T cell receptor (beta chain) sequence. This entry belongs to a study of blood T cell repertoires in COVID-19. On the study more broadly: PBMCs, B-cell-depleted T cells, or T cells were the source of the cDNA or gDNA that made up the material.

In the study's own analysis: Amplification with reference gene primers provided the estimates of nucleated cell counts. Sequenced by immunoSEQ multiplex PCR; TCRdb stores in-frame clones only, minus some. V and J calls and clone size are given by that table; D and trimming were obtained from the DNA. The table has 95,000 to 150,000 clones, about 86% seen once. From germline, CDR1 is LGHNA and CDR2 YSLEER. With V trimmed by 3 bases and J by 4 bases, 7 bases remained unmatched. There are 15 residues in the CDR3. The sample was peripheral blood. This TCR derives from a woman aged 45-65 years with active or convalescent COVID-19. The chain joins TRBV4-3 to TRBJ2-7, with 9 bases that match TRBD2. CDR3 coding DNA: TGCGCCAGCAGCCATGCTAGCGGGAACGATTACGAGCAGTACTTC. Translation gives CASSHASGNDYEQYF.